This T cell receptor beta chain was identified during a study of T-cell memory formation after mild COVID-19. Regarding this clonotype: The antigen remains unidentified.

The V gene end was trimmed by 1 base and the J gene end by 5 bases; junction bases not matched to a gene: 5. Germline CDR1 is SEHNR and CDR2 is FQNEAQ (reference sequence). The CDR3 runs to 14 residues. TCR alpha and TCR beta cDNA libraries with sample barcodes and UMIs came from 5'RACE using constant-segment primers. One entry per CDR3 protein results from TCRdb running MiXCR on the 5' RACE reads. The sample lists some 490,000 distinct CDR3 sequences, 18% occurring once. Study-wide points: Researchers report contracting CD4+ clones mostly in CM and EM, with CD8+ clones in EMRA. Day 15 to 85 contracting clones showed balanced CD4/CD8; day 15 to 37 expanders favored CD4+.

The chain recombines TRBV7-9 with TRBJ2-7; 7 nucleotides match TRBD2. Material for sequencing was PBMCs or a T cell subset sorted from them (not recorded which). The sequence derives from an adult woman who had mild COVID-19 (a few samples of this study predate the infection). Cell type and time point are not known. The CDR3 sequence is CASSLVTSVHEQYF. CDR3 DNA: TGTGCCAGCAGCTTAGTTACTAGCGTTCACGAGCAGTACTTC.